This TCR beta chain stems from a study of identical twins. Germline V gives CDR1 SGDLS, CDR2 YYNGEE. The V end was cut by 0 bases, the J end by 1 base, with 7 bases between. The CDR3 has 14 residues. TCRdb used MiXCR to reprocess the 5' RACE reads, holding one entry per CDR3 protein. The sample includes roughly 750,000 distinct CDR3 sequences, 21% of them seen just once. Regarding the study as a whole: Beta clonotypes that were abundant in cord blood contained fewer insertions, a pattern absent from memory repertoires.

Concerning this clonotype: Its antigen is undetermined.

The same data also contributed to another study, on T cells expressing NK-cell markers.

Specimen: PBMCs. The TCR sequence derives from a woman aged 18-29 years in good health. This rearrangement joins TRBV9 to TRBJ2-5; D is ambiguous. CDR3 amino acids: CASSVGLTQETQYF. The CDR3 DNA reads TGTGCCAGCAGCGTAGGACTGACCCAAGAGACCCAGTACTTC.